This T cell receptor beta chain was observed in a study of blood T cells in healthy people across ages. The CDR3 runs to 14 residues. The ends were cut back, 3 bases at V and 4 bases at J, with 9 bases in the middle. Isolated per sample were at least 6 million PBMCs. A J-beta primer mix and a sample-barcoded 5' primer were used in a second PCR of about 7 to 12 cycles. One entry per CDR3 protein, called by TCRdb with MiXCR from the 5' RACE reads. The sample comprises about 1.8 million distinct CDR3 sequences, about 50% of which are singletons, and less than 2.5% rests with the top ten. This chain links TRBV12-3 or TRBV12-4 with TRBJ2-2; D may match TRBD1 or TRBD2 (5 bases each). This TCR came from a woman between 40 and 50 years old in good health. Specimen: blood. The CDR3 DNA reads TGTGCCAGCAGTTTGAGGGGCTCCACCGGGGAGCTGTTTTTT. It specifies CASSLRGSTGELFF.